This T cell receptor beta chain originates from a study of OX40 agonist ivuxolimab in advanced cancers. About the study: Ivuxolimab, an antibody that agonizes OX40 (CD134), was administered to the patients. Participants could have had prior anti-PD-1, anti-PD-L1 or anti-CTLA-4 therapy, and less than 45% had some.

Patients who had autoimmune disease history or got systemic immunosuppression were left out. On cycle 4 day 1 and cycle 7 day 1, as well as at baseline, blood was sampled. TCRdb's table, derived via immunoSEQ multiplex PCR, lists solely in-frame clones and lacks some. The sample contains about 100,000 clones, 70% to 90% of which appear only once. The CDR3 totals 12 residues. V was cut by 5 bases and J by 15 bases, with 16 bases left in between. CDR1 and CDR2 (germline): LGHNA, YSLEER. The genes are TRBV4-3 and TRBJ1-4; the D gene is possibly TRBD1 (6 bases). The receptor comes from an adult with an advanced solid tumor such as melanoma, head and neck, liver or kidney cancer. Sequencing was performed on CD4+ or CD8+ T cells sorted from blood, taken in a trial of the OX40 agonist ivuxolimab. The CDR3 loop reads CASSADGGRVFF. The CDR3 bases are TGCGCCAGCAGCGCCGATGGGGGGCGAGTGTTTTTT.